The 23 T cell receptor beta chains listed next were all sequenced from one sample in a study of shared clonotypes between healthy human individuals (dated by TCRdb to 2020 to 2022). Library construction relied on the immunoSEQ multiplex PCR assay. TCRdb stores this immuneACCESS table with in-frame sequences only. Part of the clones is absent; in the studies checked, under half of the shortfall reflects unresolved V genes, and no reason is known for the rest. The sample data list about 1 million clones, and roughly 80% of these were observed just once. Roughly 1.4% of the sample belongs to the ten largest clones. Sequencing was done on a sample of memory CD4+ T cells sorted from blood. According to the study, the label for this sample's cell subset or site signals: CD45RA-negative fraction. Receptor source: a man younger than 30 in good health.

The chain carries TRBV6-6 and TRBJ1-4; TRBD1 aligns across 8 bases. V dropped 2 bases and J dropped 8; count of bases not matched to a gene: 7. Germline V gene sequence: CDR1 MNHNY, CDR2 SVGAGI (reference sequence). This CDR3 has 15 amino acids. The CDR3 coding sequence is TGTGCCAGCAGTTACACAGGGGGGGTAGGGGAAAAACTGTTTTTT. It specifies CASSYTGGVGEKLFF.

This clone appeared a few times. The chain recombines TRBV4-2 with TRBJ2-5; tentative D call: TRBD1 (5 bases). This CDR3 region has 13 residues. Trimming took off 0 bases at V and 7 bases at J, with 9 bases between the two ends. Germline V gene sequence: CDR1 LGHNA, CDR2 YNFKEQ. The CDR3 here is CASSQEDQGTQYF. The CDR3, as DNA: TGTGCCAGCAGCCAAGAAGACCAGGGGACCCAGTACTTC.

The chain links TRBV25-1 to TRBJ2-2, with D maybe TRBD2 (5 bases). The CDR3 runs to 12 residues. In germline, CDR1 is MGHDK, CDR2 SYGVNS. V lost 6 bases and J lost 8, with 10 bases in between. CDR3 coding DNA: TGTGCCAGCAGCCGGGAAACAGGGGAGCTGTTTTTT. Protein: CASSRETGELFF. The entire variable domain, with the rest obtained from reference TRBV25-1 and TRBJ2-2, is as follows: EADIYQTPRYLVIGTGKKITLECSQTMGHDKMYWYQQDPGMELHLIHYSYGVNSTEKGDLSSESTVSRIRTEHFPLTLESARPSHTSQYLCASSRETGELFFGEGSRLTVL.

A single count supports this clone. V gene TRBV27 combines with J gene TRBJ1-2; maybe TRBD1 (5 bases). The germline V gene has CDR1 MNHEY and CDR2 SMNVEV (reference sequence). The CDR3 has 17 amino acids. Trimming took 6 bases from V and 7 from J, leaving 27 bases between them. The chain's CDR3 is CASSPLGGNGAYGGYTF. The DNA of the CDR3 is TGTGCCAGCAGCCCTCTGGGGGGGAATGGGGCCTATGGTGGCTACACCTTC.

V is TRBV5-1 and J is TRBJ1-4; TRBD1 is a possible D gene (6 bases). The CDR3 contains 15 residues. Trimming cost V 4 bases and J 2 bases, with 12 bases left between them. The germline V gene encodes CDR1 SGHRS and CDR2 YFSETQ. CDR3 sequence: CASSPEGGTNEKLFF. The DNA of the CDR3 is TGCGCCAGCAGCCCGGAAGGGGGGACTAATGAAAAACTGTTTTTT.

The chain carries TRBV10-1 and TRBJ2-2, with TRBD2 matching over 11 bases. The V and J ends lost 2 bases and 0 bases, in that order; junction bases with no gene match: 2. The germline CDR1 and CDR2 sequences are WNHNN and SYGVQD (reference sequence). This CDR3 contains 17 residues. The DNA for the CDR3 is TGCGCCAGCAGTGAGCTAGCGGGAGGCGCGAACACCGGGGAGCTGTTTTTT. This gives the protein CASSELAGGANTGELFF.

Details on this clone: The junction departs from germline at one end; a sequencing error may be responsible. V gene TRBV7-7 combines with J gene TRBJ2-7; 7 bases align to TRBD1. CDR3 length: 15 residues. Germline CDR1 and CDR2: SSHAT and FNYEAQ (reference sequence). The chain's CDR3 is CASSLADGTAYEQYF. The CDR3, as DNA: TGTGCTAGCAGCTTAGCAGATGGGACAGCCTACGAGCAGTACTTC.

This chain uses TRBV28 with TRBJ2-7, with D perhaps being TRBD1 or TRBD2 (5 bases each). Per the germline V gene, CDR1 is MDHEN and CDR2 is SYDVKM. The CDR3 runs 13 residues. With 6 bases removed from V and 5 bases from J, the gap between germline ends came to 14 bases. The CDR3 DNA is TGTGCCAGCAGATCCGGGACCGGGGACGAGCAGTACTTC. It yields the protein CASRSGTGDEQYF. The variable domain in full, completed from reference TRBV28 and TRBJ2-7, reads DVKVTQSSRYLVKRTGEKVFLECVQDMDHENMFWYRQDPGLGLRLIYFSYDVKMKEKGDIPEGYSVSREKKERFSLILESASTNQTSMYLCASRSGTGDEQYFGPGTRLTVT.

This sequence joins TRBV10-3 and TRBJ2-5, with no clear D. Trimming removed 7 bases from V and 5 bases from J, with 14 bases in between. The CDR3 spans 13 residues. Germline CDR1 reads ENHRY; CDR2 reads SYGVKD. This CDR3 reads CAITSELTETQYF. The CDR3 coding sequence is TGTGCCATCACCTCGGAGCTAACGGAGACCCAGTACTTC.

The chain has TRBV9 and TRBJ2-3; the match to TRBD2 covers 7 bases. This CDR3 spans 15 amino acids. Germline CDR1 is SGDLS and CDR2 is YYNGEE. Trimming removed 4 bases from V and 0 bases from J; junction bases left unmatched: 5. The CDR3 coding sequence is TGTGCCAGCAGCTCCGGACTAGTAAGCACAGATACGCAGTATTTT. This encodes CASSSGLVSTDTQYF.

This clone was recorded only once. Other DNA sequences of this sample code for an identical CDR3. The genes are TRBV7-2 and TRBJ2-5; D gene uncertain. V was cut by 3 bases and J by 1 base, with 3 bases left in between. CDR3 length: 12 residues. CDR1 is SGHTA, CDR2 FQGNSA, per germline. The DNA for the CDR3 is TGTGCCAGCAGCTTCCTCCAAGAGACCCAGTACTTC. Amino acids: CASSFLQETQYF. Looking up the rest from reference TRBV7-2 and TRBJ2-5 gives the full variable domain: GAGVSQSPSNKVTEKGKDVELRCDPISGHTALYWYRQSLGQGLEFLIYFQGNSAPDKSGLPSDRFSAERTGGSVSTLTIQRTQQEDSAVYLCASSFLQETQYFGPGTRLLVL.

This chain uses TRBV2 with TRBJ2-7; D not certain. Germline V lookup: CDR1 SNHLY, CDR2 FYNNEI. The CDR3 runs to 13 residues. The V gene lost 6 bases and the J gene lost 5 bases, with 14 bases spanning the gap. CDR3 nucleotides: TGTGCCAGCAGGGTTATGGGTGGGGACGAGCAGTACTTC. Translation gives CASRVMGGDEQYF.

This sequence joins TRBV10-1 and TRBJ1-1, with no clear D. CDR1 and CDR2 (germline): WNHNN, SYGVQD (reference sequence). CDR3 length equals 13 residues. V was trimmed by 2 bases and J by 4 bases, leaving 8 bases between them. CDR3 sequence: CASSEARATEAFF. The DNA of the CDR3 is TGCGCCAGCAGTGAGGCAAGGGCCACTGAAGCTTTCTTT.

This clone was recorded only once. This chain links TRBV7-2 with TRBJ2-5; 11 nucleotides match TRBD2. Trimming took 5 bases from V and 5 from J; bases not matched to a gene: 10. Germline V gene data show CDR1 as SGHTA and CDR2 as FQGNSA. The CDR3 length is 16 residues. The chain's CDR3 is CASSRLAGLGAETQYF. CDR3 DNA: TGTGCCAGCAGCCGACTAGCGGGGTTGGGCGCTGAGACCCAGTACTTC.

The gene calls are TRBV6-6 and TRBJ1-2; TRBD1 agrees at 7 bases. CDR3 length equals 14 residues. V lost 6 bases, J lost 4 bases, and 8 bases stayed unmatched. Germline V gene sequence: CDR1 MNHNY, CDR2 SVGAGI (reference sequence). This CDR3 is CASSRTGTAYGYTF. As DNA, the CDR3 is TGTGCCAGCAGCCGAACCGGGACAGCCTATGGCTACACCTTC.

V and J are TRBV7-2 and TRBJ2-7; D unresolved. V was shortened by 4 bases and J by 7 bases, with 17 bases between the two germline ends. The CDR3 spans 14 residues. Germline values: CDR1 SGHTA, CDR2 FQGNSA. The CDR3 loop is CASSSDPTPVEQYF. The CDR3 region has the DNA TGTGCCAGCAGCTCGGATCCTACCCCGGTGGAGCAGTACTTC.

Comments on this clone: The same CDR3 can be traced to other DNA sequences in this sample. This chain connects TRBV30 to TRBJ2-7, with D maybe TRBD1 (6 bases). The CDR3 loop spans 13 amino acids. Germline V lookup: CDR1 GTSNPN, CDR2 SVGIG (reference sequence). V was shortened by 2 bases and J by 1 base, with 9 bases between the two germline ends. CDR3 in DNA: TGTGCCTGGAGTCGCGACAGGTCCTACGAGCAGTACTTC. This encodes CAWSRDRSYEQYF.

The sample holds one count of this clone. The chain recombines TRBV5-5 with TRBJ1-5, with D perhaps matching TRBD1 (5 bases). The CDR3 has 15 amino acids. Trimming shortened V by 4 bases and J by 5 bases, and 16 bases separated the two germline ends. Looked up from germline, CDR1 is SGHKS and CDR2 is YYEKEE (reference sequence). CDR3 sequence reads: CASSPNSDSYQPQHF. CDR3 DNA: TGTGCCAGCAGCCCGAATAGCGACAGTTATCAGCCCCAGCATTTT.

The rearrangement joins TRBV1 to TRBJ1-1. TRBV1 is labeled a pseudogene. The CDR3 covers 13 residues. For the CDR3, the DNA is TGCACCAGCAGCCAAGATTTTTACACTGAAGCTTTCTTT. Translation: CTSSQDFYTEAFF.

Comments on this clone: A much more abundant neighbour one base away suggests this may be a read error. The V gene is TRBV5-4, the J gene TRBJ2-5; 7 positions agree with TRBD2. CDR1 is SGHNT and CDR2 is YYREEE in the germline V gene (reference sequence). The trim removed 0 bases at V and 7 bases at J, leaving 6 bases unmatched. CDR3 length: 14 residues. The CDR3 sequence: CASSLGRTGGTQYF. The DNA of the CDR3 is TGTGCCAGCAGCTTGGGTAGGACGGGGGGGACCCAGTACTTC.

The chain has TRBV7-8 and TRBJ2-3; 9 nucleotides match TRBD1. The CDR3 is 20 amino acids. J lost 0 bases, V lost 1 base, and 14 bases had no gene match. Germline CDR1 SGHVS, CDR2 FQNEAQ. The CDR3 region has the DNA TGTGCCAGCAGCTTAGGTCGGGACAGGGCGAGCGGGCCTAGCACAGATACGCAGTATTTT. As protein: CASSLGRDRASGPSTDTQYF. The variable domain in full, completed from reference TRBV7-8 and TRBJ2-3, reads GAGVSQSPRYKVAKRGQDVALRCDPISGHVSLFWYQQALGQGPEFLTYFQNEAQLDKSGLPSDRFFAERPEGSVSTLKIQRTQQEDSAVYLCASSLGRDRASGPSTDTQYFGPGTRLTVL.

About this clone itself: Other DNA sequences in the same sample also yield this CDR3. The chain uses TRBV2 and TRBJ2-5; the D gene is possibly TRBD1 (6 bases). V was cut by 6 bases and J by 2 bases, with 10 bases left in between. The germline V gene has CDR1 SNHLY and CDR2 FYNNEI. This CDR3 has 13 residues. The CDR3 coding sequence is TGTGCCAGCAGAAGGACAGAGCAAGAGACCCAGTACTTC. Residues: CASRRTEQETQYF.

The CDR3 nucleotides read TGTGCCAGCTGGGGACGAGATAGCAATCAGCCCCAGCATTTT. The encoded protein is CASWGRDSNQPQHF. The chain is built from TRBV10-3 and TRBJ1-5; the D gene is possibly TRBD1 (5 bases). The germline CDR1 and CDR2 sequences are ENHRY and SYGVKD. Trimming pared 10 bases from V and 0 bases from J, leaving 13 bases between. This CDR3 has 14 amino acids.